These T cell receptor beta chains were read from a single sample in a study of memory CD4+ T cells and cytomegalovirus serostatus. The method was immunoSEQ multiplex PCR; TCRdb's version includes in-frame clones alone and lacks a portion of them. The repertoire has 55,000 to 75,000 clones, approximately 85% of them found once; the top ten carry about 0.95%. The sequencing input was memory CD4+ T cells from blood. These receptor sequences come from an adult in good health and CMV-seronegative. CDR3s include the opening cysteine and the closing phenylalanine or tryptophan. Fields, in order: D gene, V gene, J gene, clone size, CDR3 protein, CDR3 DNA. The D gene is left open where the match is weak. Only part of the rows carry a size: once, few, many, or a class if the clone is expanded.

TRBD2,TRBV2,TRBJ2-1,-,CASSERVAGGPRNEQFF,TGTGCCAGCAGTGAAAGGGTAGCGGGAGGGCCGAGAAATGAGCAGTTCTTC
-,TRBV29-1,TRBJ1-1,-,CSGGAYLADRSFFF,TGCAGCGGGGGGGCGTATCTTGCGGACCGAAGCTTTTTCTTT
TRBD1,TRBV9,TRBJ1-1,-,CASSSRQGEDTEAFF,TGTGCCAGCAGCTCGCGACAGGGCGAGGACACTGAAGCTTTCTTT
-,TRBV19,TRBJ2-7,-,CASNAQVGSYEQYF,TGTGCCAGTAACGCCCAGGTTGGCTCCTACGAGCAGTACTTC
TRBD2,TRBV6-5,TRBJ2-5,-,CASTPGGTIRQTQYF,TGTGCCAGCACCCCCGGTGGGACTATTAGGCAGACCCAGTACTTC
TRBD2,TRBV5-6,TRBJ2-5,-,CASSLVGSGTETQYF,TGTGCCAGCAGCTTGGTTGGTAGCGGGACAGAGACCCAGTACTTC
-,TRBV7-3,TRBJ2-6,once,CASSPTPGGGANVLTF,TGTGCCAGCAGCCCTACTCCAGGAGGTGGGGCCAACGTCCTGACTTTC
-,TRBV18,TRBJ1-2,few,CASSPALDYGYTF,TGTGCCAGCTCACCAGCCCTCGACTATGGCTACACCTTC
-,TRBV6-1,TRBJ1-1,-,CASILQMNTEAFF,TGTGCCAGCATTCTTCAAATGAACACTGAAGCTTTCTTT
-,TRBV27,TRBJ2-1,-,CASSLSRWGYQQFF,TGTGCCAGCAGTTTATCAAGGTGGGGGTATCAGCAGTTCTTC
-,TRBV11-2,TRBJ2-7,once,CASSTLTEPYEQYF,TGTGCCAGCAGCACCCTGACAGAGCCCTACGAGCAGTACTTC
TRBD1,TRBV29-1,TRBJ1-1,medium-sized,CSVAEGANTEAFF,TGCAGCGTTGCTGAGGGGGCGAACACTGAAGCTTTCTTT
-,TRBV28,TRBJ1-5,-,CASSFGSVNSNQPQHF,TGTGCCAGCAGTTTTGGGTCAGTAAATAGCAATCAGCCCCAGCATTTT
-,TRBV2,TRBJ2-1,-,CASSGPADGEQFF,TGTGCCAGCAGTGGCCCCGCCGACGGTGAGCAGTTCTTC
-,TRBV5-1,TRBJ2-3,few,CASRGTNPGDTQYF,TGCGCCAGCAGAGGGACCAACCCAGGAGATACGCAGTATTTT
-,TRBV5-1,TRBJ1-6,-,CASSSGTANSPLHF,TGCGCCAGCAGCTCAGGGACCGCGAATTCACCCCTCCACTTT
TRBD2,TRBV15,TRBJ2-1,-,CATSRGLENEQFF,TGTGCCACCAGCAGGGGACTAGAGAATGAGCAGTTCTTC
-,TRBV20-1,TRBJ2-1,once,CSISRTNEQFF,TGCAGTATCAGCCGGACCAATGAGCAGTTCTTC
TRBD1,TRBV5-1,TRBJ1-3,-,CASSSDPTGIPGNTIYF,TGCGCCAGCAGCTCGGACCCGACAGGGATCCCTGGAAACACCATATATTTT
TRBD2,TRBV27,TRBJ2-7,-,CASSLWGGKGAYEQYF,TGTGCCAGCAGTTTATGGGGGGGGAAAGGGGCGTACGAGCAGTACTTC
TRBD1,TRBV7-3,TRBJ1-1,medium-sized,CASRSNAGGGTEAFF,TGTGCCAGCAGGTCGAACGCAGGGGGAGGCACTGAAGCTTTCTTT
-,TRBV28,TRBJ1-1,-,CASSLSGRTEAFF,TGTGCCAGCAGTTTATCCGGGAGGACTGAAGCTTTCTTT
TRBD2,TRBV4-1,TRBJ2-5,-,CASSQVYPTSGQETQYF,TGCGCCAGCAGCCAAGTCTACCCGACTAGCGGCCAAGAGACCCAGTACTTC
-,TRBV28,TRBJ1-5,-,CASILGGATQPQHF,TGTGCCAGCATTCTGGGGGGGGCGACTCAGCCCCAGCATTTT
-,TRBV2,TRBJ2-7,-,CASSPYYEQYF,TGTGCCAGCAGCCCCTACTACGAGCAGTACTTC
-,TRBV2,TRBJ2-5,-,CASNLGQNQETQYF,TGTGCCAGCAACCTCGGACAGAACCAAGAGACCCAGTACTTC
-,TRBV4-2,TRBJ1-2,-,CASSQGQGNDYGYTF,TGTGCCAGCAGCCAAGGTCAGGGGAATGACTATGGCTACACCTTC
-,TRBV12-5,TRBJ2-7,-,CASGLVLLRGRPYEQYF,TGTGCTAGTGGTTTGGTATTATTAAGGGGCAGGCCCTACGAGCAGTACTTC
-,TRBV21-1,TRBJ1-4,once,CASSLRRGTNEKLFF,TGTGCCAGCAGCCTTCGGAGGGGGACTAATGAAAAACTGTTTTTT
TRBD1,TRBV5-5,TRBJ2-7,-,CASSRRDRGLYEQYF,TGTGCCAGCAGCCGACGGGACAGGGGCCTCTACGAGCAGTACTTC
TRBD2,TRBV6-1,TRBJ2-3,-,CASTSGSTDTQYF,TGTGCCAGCACTAGCGGGAGCACAGATACGCAGTATTTT